These 8 T cell receptor beta chains share one sample of origin, sequenced in a study of CD8 T cells in ankylosing spondylitis. TCRdb reanalysed the 5' RACE reads using MiXCR and keeps one entry per CDR3 protein. The profile covers some 29,000 distinct CDR3 sequences, with more than 5.5% appearing a single time and roughly a tenth taken by the ten largest. Sequenced: blood, either unsorted or a sorted T cell fraction (not recorded which). The receptors were sampled from a male donor with ankylosing spondylitis or in good health (not recorded which).

This clonotype appeared many times. The chain joins TRBV5-1 to TRBJ2-3; 12 bases are a match to TRBD2. The CDR3 is made up of 20 amino acids. CDR1 and CDR2 from the germline V gene are SGHRS and YFSETQ. V shed 3 bases, J shed 2 bases, and the junction held 16 bases outside the gene matches. CDR3 region: CASSYGRLAGAGPSTDTQYF. CDR3 DNA: TGCGCCAGCAGCTATGGCAGACTAGCGGGAGCGGGCCCTTCCACAGATACGCAGTATTTT.

This clonotype was counted many times. The V gene is TRBV14, the J gene TRBJ1-6; no definite D call. V was shortened by 4 bases and J by 0 bases, with 13 bases between the two germline ends. The germline CDR1 and CDR2 sequences are SGHDN and FVKESK. This CDR3 contains 17 residues. CDR3 amino acids: CASSPLDASSYNSPLHF. The CDR3 bases are TGTGCCAGCAGCCCACTGGACGCGAGCTCCTATAATTCACCCCTCCACTTT.

The chain is built from TRBV29-1 and TRBJ2-7; 9 positions agree with TRBD2. Germline lookup yields CDR1 SQVTM and CDR2 ANQGSEA. V lost 4 bases, J lost 2 bases, and 3 bases stayed unmatched. CDR3 length equals 13 residues. Written as DNA, the CDR3 is TGCAGCGTTGGGGCTAGCGGGGCCTACGAGCAGTACTTC. This gives the protein CSVGASGAYEQYF.

This clonotype was detected many times. This chain connects TRBV7-3 to TRBJ2-7; 9 positions agree with TRBD2. Trimming at V came to 1 base and at J to 6 bases, leaving 7 bases not matched to a gene. The CDR3 is 15 amino acids. Germline loops: CDR1 SGHTA, CDR2 FQGTGA. The CDR3 is CASSLKLAGPSEQYF. For the CDR3, the DNA is TGTGCCAGCAGCTTAAAGCTAGCGGGGCCTAGCGAGCAGTACTTC.

The V call is TRBV7-9, the J call TRBJ2-7; D is possibly TRBD1 (5 bases). Deletions cut 5 bases from V and 6 bases from J, with 8 bases between. The CDR3 consists of 11 residues. In germline, CDR1 is SEHNR, CDR2 FQNEAQ (reference sequence). CDR3 sequence: CASSATVEQYF. CDR3 sequence (DNA): TGTGCCAGCAGCGCGACAGTCGAGCAGTACTTC.

This clonotype was counted only a few times. The V gene is TRBV29-1, the J gene TRBJ2-7; D unresolved. The V end was cut by 2 bases, the J end by 3 bases, with 5 bases between. CDR3 size: 11 residues. Germline V gives CDR1 SQVTM, CDR2 ANQGSEA. CDR3 sequence: CSVESYYEQYF. For the CDR3, the DNA is TGCAGCGTTGAATCGTACTACGAGCAGTACTTC.

In its sample, this clonotype was seen many times. This chain links TRBV3-1 with TRBJ2-1; 10 positions agree with TRBD2. The V gene's germline CDR1 is LGHDT and CDR2 YNNKEL (reference sequence). V gave up 4 bases and J gave up 3 bases; unmatched junction bases: 6. This CDR3 is 16 amino acids long. CDR3 nucleotide sequence: TGTGCCAGCAGCCGTAAAAGCGGGAGGGGCTACAATGAGCAGTTCTTC. This gives the protein CASSRKSGRGYNEQFF.

This clonotype was counted at least ten times. V is TRBV2 and J is TRBJ2-7, with no clear D. CDR1 is SNHLY, CDR2 FYNNEI, per germline. The V end lost 8 bases, the J end lost 0 bases, and 5 bases lay between the germline ends. The CDR3 totals 11 residues. The CDR3 DNA reads as TGTGCCAGCGCCCGCTCCTACGAGCAGTACTTC. It specifies CASARSYEQYF. The complete variable domain, with remaining parts taken from reference TRBV2 and TRBJ2-7, reads EPEVTQTPSHQVTQMGQEVILRCVPISNHLYFYWYRQILGQKVEFLVSFYNNEISEKSEIFDDQFSVERPDGSNFTLKIRSTKLEDSAMYFCASARSYEQYFGPGTRLTVT.